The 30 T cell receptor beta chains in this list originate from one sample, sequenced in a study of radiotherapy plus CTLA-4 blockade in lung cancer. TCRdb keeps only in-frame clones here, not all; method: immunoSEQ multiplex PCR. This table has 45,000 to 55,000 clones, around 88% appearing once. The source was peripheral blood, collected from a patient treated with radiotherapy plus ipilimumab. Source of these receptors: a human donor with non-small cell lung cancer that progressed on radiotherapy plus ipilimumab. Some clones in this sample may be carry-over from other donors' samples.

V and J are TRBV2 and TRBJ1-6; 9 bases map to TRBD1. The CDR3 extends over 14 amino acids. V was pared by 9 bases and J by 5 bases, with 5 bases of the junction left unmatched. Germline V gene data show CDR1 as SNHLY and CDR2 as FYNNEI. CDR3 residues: CARTGTGNNSPLHF. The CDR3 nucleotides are TGTGCCAGAACCGGGACAGGGAATAATTCACCCCTCCACTTT.

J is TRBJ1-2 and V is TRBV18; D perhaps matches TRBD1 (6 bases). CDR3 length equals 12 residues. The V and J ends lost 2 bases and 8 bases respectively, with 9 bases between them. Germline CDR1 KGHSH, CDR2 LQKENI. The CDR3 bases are TGTGCCAGCTCACCATCTACAGGGGGCTACACCTTC. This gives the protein CASSPSTGGYTF.

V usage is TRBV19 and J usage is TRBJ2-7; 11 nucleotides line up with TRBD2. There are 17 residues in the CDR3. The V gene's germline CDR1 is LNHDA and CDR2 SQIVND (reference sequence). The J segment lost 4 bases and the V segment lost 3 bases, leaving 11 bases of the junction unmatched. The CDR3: CASSIAASGRLSYEQYF. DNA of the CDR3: TGTGCCAGTAGTATTGCGGCTAGCGGGAGGCTTTCATACGAGCAGTACTTC.

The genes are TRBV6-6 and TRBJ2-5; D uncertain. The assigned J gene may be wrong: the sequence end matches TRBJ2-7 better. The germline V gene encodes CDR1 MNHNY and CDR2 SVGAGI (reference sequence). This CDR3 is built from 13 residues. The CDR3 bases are TGTGCCAGCAGTTACCCTGATCTGTACGAGCAGTACTTC. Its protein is CASSYPDLYEQYF.

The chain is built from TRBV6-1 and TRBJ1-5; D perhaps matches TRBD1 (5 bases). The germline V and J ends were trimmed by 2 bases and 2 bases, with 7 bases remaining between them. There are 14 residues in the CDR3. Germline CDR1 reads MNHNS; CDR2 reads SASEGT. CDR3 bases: TGTGCCAGCAGTGAAACGGGGGGCAATCAGCCCCAGCATTTT. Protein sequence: CASSETGGNQPQHF.

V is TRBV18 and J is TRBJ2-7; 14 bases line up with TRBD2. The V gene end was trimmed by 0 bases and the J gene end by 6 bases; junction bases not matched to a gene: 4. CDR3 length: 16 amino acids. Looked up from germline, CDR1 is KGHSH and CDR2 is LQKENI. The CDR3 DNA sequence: TGTGCCAGCTCACCACCGGGACTAGCGGGGGTACGCGAGCAGTACTTC. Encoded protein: CASSPPGLAGVREQYF.

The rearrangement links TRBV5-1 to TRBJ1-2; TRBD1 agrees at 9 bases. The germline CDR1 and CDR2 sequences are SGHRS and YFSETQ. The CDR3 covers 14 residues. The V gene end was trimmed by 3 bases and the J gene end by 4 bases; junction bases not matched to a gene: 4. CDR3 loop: CASSSQGAGYGYTF. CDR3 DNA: TGCGCCAGCAGCTCACAGGGGGCGGGCTATGGCTACACCTTC. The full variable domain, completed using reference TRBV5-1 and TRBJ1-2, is KAGVTQTPRYLIKTRGQQVTLSCSPISGHRSVSWYQQTPGQGLQFLFEYFSETQRNKGNFPGRFSGRQFSNSRSEMNVSTLELGDSALYLCASSSQGAGYGYTFGSGTRLTVV.

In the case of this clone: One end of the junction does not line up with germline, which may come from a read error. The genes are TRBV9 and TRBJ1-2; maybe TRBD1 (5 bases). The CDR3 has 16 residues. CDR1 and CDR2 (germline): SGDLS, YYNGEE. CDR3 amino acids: CASSVATTGWDYGCTF. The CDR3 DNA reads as TGTGCCAGCAGCGTAGCTACTACCGGGTGGGACTATGGCTGCACCTTC.

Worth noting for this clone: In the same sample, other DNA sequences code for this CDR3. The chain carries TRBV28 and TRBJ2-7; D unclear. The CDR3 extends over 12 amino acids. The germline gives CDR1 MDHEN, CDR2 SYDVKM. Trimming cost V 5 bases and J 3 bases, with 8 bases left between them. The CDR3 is CASSKQVYEQYF. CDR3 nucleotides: TGTGCCAGCAGTAAGCAGGTCTACGAGCAGTACTTC.

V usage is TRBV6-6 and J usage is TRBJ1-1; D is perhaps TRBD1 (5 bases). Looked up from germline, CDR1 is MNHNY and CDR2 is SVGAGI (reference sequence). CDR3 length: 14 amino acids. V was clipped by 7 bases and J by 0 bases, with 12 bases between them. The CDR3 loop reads CASKSGGVNTEAFF. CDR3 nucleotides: TGTGCCAGCAAGTCGGGGGGGGTGAACACTGAAGCTTTCTTT.

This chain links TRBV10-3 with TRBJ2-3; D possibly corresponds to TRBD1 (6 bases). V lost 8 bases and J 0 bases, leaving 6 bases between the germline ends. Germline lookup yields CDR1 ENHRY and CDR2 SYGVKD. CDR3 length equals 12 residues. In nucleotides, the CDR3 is TGTGCCATCGGACAGAGCACAGATACGCAGTATTTT. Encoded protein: CAIGQSTDTQYF.

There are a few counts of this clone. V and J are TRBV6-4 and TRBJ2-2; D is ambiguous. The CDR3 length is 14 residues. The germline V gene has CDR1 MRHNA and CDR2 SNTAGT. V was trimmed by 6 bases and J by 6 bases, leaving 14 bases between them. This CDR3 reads CASREAGTAGELFF. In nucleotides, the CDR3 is TGTGCCAGCAGAGAGGCCGGTACTGCCGGGGAGCTGTTTTTT.

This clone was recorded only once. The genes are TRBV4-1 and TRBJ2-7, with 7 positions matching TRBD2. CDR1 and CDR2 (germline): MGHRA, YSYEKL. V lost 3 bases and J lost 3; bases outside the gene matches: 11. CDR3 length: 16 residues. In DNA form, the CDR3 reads TGCGCCAGCAGCCAGACGGCTAGCGGAGACTACTACGAGCAGTACTTC. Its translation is CASSQTASGDYYEQYF.

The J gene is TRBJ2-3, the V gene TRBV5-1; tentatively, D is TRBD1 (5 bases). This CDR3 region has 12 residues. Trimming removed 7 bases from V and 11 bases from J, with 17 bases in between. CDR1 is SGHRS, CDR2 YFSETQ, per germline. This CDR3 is CASALLQDQQYF. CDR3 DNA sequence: TGCGCCAGCGCCCTCCTACAGGACCAGCAGTATTTT.

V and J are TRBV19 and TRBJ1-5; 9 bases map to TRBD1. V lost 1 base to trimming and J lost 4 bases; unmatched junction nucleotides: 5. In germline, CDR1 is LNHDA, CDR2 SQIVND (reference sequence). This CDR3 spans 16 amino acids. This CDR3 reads CASSIAGTGRNQPQHF. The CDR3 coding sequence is TGTGCCAGTAGTATAGCGGGGACAGGGCGGAATCAGCCCCAGCATTTT.

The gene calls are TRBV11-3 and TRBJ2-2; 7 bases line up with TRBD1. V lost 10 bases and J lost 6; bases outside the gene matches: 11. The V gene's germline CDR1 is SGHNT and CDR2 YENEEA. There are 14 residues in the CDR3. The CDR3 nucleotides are TGTGCCACCTCGACAGGGAGTCCCCCCGGGGAGCTGTTTTTT. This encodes CATSTGSPPGELFF.

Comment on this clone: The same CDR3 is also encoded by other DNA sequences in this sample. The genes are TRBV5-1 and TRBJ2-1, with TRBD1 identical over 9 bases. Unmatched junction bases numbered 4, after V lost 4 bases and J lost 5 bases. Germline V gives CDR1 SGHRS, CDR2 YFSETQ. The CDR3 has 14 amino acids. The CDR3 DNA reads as TGCGCCAGCAGCCCACGGACAGGGGACAATGAGCAGTTCTTC. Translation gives CASSPRTGDNEQFF.

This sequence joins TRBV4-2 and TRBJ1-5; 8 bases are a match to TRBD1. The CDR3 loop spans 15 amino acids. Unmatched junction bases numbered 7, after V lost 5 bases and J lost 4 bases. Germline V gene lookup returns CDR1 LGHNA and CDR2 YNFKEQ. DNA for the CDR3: TGTGCCAGCAGCTTGACAGGGGACGGGAATCAGCCCCAGCATTTT. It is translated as CASSLTGDGNQPQHF.

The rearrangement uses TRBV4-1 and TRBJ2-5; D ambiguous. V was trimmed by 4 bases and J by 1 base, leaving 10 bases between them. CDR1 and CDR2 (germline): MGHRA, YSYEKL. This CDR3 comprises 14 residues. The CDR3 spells CASSPVTGQETQYF. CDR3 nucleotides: TGCGCCAGCAGCCCCGTGACGGGCCAAGAGACCCAGTACTTC.

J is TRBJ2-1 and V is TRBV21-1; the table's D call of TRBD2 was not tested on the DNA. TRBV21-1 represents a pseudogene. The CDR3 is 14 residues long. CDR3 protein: CASRGRTSLDEQFF. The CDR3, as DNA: TGTGCCAGCAGGGGGAGGACTAGCCTCGATGAGCAGTTCTTC.

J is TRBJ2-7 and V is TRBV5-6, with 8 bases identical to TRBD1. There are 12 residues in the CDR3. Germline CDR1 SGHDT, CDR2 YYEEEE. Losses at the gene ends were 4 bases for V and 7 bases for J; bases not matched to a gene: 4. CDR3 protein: CASSQTGVEQYF. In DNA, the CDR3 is TGTGCCAGCAGCCAGACAGGGGTTGAGCAGTACTTC.

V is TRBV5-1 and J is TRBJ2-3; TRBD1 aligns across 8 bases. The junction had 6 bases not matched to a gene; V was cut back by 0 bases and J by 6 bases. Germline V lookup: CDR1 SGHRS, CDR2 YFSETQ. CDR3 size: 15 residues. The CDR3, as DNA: TGCGCCAGCAGCTTGGGGACAGGGTGGAGGGATACGCAGTATTTT. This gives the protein CASSLGTGWRDTQYF.

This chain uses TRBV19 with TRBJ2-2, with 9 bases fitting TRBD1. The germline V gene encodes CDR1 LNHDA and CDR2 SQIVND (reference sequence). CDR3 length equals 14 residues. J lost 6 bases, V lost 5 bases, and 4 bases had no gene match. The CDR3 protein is CASSRTGESGELFF. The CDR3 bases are TGTGCCAGTAGTCGGACAGGGGAGTCCGGGGAGCTGTTTTTT.

This CDR3 is CASSEVLGTGGQAKNIQYF. The CDR3 DNA reads as TGTGCCAGCAGTGAAGTATTGGGAACAGGGGGCCAGGCCAAAAACATTCAGTACTTC. The chain carries TRBV6-1 and TRBJ2-4, with 9 bases matching TRBD1. Germline V gene sequence: CDR1 MNHNS, CDR2 SASEGT. Trimming cost V 1 base and J 1 base; bases outside gene matches: 11. The CDR3 is made up of 19 amino acids.

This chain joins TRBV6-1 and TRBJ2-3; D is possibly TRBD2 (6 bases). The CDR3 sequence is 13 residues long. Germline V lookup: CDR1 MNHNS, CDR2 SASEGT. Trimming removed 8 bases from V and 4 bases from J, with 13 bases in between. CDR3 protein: CASLPGTSDTQYF. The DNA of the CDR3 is TGTGCCAGCCTTCCCGGGACTTCAGATACGCAGTATTTT.

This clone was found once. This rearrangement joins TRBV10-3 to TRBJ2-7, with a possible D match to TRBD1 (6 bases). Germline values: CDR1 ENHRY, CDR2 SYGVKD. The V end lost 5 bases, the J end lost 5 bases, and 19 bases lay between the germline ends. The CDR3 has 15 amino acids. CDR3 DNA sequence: TGTGCCATCAGTTCTCTAGGTGGCAGGGGCCACGAGCAGTACTTC. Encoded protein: CAISSLGGRGHEQYF.

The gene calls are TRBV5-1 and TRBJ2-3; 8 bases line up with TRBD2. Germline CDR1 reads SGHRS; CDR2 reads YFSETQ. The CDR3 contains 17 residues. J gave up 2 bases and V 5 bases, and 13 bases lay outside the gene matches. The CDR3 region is CASRTLGGGGFTDTQYF. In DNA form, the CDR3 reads TGCGCCAGCAGGACCTTAGGTGGCGGGGGGTTCACAGATACGCAGTATTTT.

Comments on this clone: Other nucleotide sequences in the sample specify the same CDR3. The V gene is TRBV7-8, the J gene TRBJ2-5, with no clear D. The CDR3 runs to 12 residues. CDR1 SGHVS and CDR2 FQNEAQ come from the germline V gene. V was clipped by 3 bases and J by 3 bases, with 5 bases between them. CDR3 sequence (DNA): TGTGCCAGCAGCTTTTACAAAGAGACCCAGTACTTC. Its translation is CASSFYKETQYF. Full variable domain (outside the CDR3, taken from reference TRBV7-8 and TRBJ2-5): GAGVSQSPRYKVAKRGQDVALRCDPISGHVSLFWYQQALGQGPEFLTYFQNEAQLDKSGLPSDRFFAERPEGSVSTLKIQRTQQEDSAVYLCASSFYKETQYFGPGTRLLVL.

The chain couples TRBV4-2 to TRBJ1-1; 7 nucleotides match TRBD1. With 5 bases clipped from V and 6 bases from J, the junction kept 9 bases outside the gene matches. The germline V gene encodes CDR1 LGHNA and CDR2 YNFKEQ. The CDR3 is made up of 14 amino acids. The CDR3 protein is CASSFTGEFAEAFF. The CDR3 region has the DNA TGTGCCAGCAGCTTTACAGGGGAATTCGCTGAAGCTTTCTTT.

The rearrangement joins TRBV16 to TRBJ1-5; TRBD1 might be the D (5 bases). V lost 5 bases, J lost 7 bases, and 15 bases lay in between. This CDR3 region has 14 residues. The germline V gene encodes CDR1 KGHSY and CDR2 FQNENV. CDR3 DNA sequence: TGTGCCAGCAGCGAGGTCGGGGGAAGCCAGCCCCAGCATTTT. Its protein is CASSEVGGSQPQHF. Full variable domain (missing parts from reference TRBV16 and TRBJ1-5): GEEVAQTPKHLVRGEGQKAKLYCAPIKGHSYVFWYQQVLKNEFKFLISFQNENVFDETGMPKERFSAKCLPNSPCSLEIQATKLEDSAVYFCASSEVGGSQPQHFGDGTRLSIL.